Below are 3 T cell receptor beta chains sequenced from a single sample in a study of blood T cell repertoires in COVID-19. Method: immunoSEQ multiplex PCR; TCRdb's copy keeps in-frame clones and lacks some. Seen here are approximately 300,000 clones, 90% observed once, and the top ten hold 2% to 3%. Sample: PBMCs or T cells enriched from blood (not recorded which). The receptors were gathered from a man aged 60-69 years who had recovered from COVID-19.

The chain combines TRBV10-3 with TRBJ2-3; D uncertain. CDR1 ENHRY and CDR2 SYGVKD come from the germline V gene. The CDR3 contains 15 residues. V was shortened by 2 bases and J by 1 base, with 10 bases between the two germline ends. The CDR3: CAISEPEAGTDTQYF. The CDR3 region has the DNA TGTGCCATCAGTGAGCCAGAGGCCGGCACAGATACGCAGTATTTT.

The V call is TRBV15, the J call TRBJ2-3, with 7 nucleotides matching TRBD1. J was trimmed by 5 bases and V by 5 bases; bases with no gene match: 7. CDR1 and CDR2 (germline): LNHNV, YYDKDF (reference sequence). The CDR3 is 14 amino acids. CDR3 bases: TGTGCCACCAGCGAAACAGGGGCGGAAGATACGCAGTATTTT. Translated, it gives CATSETGAEDTQYF. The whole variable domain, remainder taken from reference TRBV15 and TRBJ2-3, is DAMVIQNPRYQVTQFGKPVTLSCSQTLNHNVMYWYQQKSSQAPKLLFHYYDKDFNNEADTPDNFQSRRPNTSFCFLDIRSPGLGDTAMYLCATSETGAEDTQYFGPGTRLTVL.

CDR3 in DNA: TGTGCCAGCAGCTTAGGTCCCGGGACTAGACAAGAGACCCAGTACTTC. Residues: CASSLGPGTRQETQYF. The chain is built from TRBV7-6 and TRBJ2-5, with 8 nucleotides matching TRBD2. In germline, CDR1 is SGHVS, CDR2 FNYEAQ. J gave up 2 bases and V 1 base, and 6 bases lay outside the gene matches. The CDR3 covers 16 residues.